One sample yielded the 21 T cell receptor beta chains listed below, sequenced in a study of blood T cell repertoires in COVID-19. TCRdb's table, derived via immunoSEQ multiplex PCR, lists solely in-frame clones and lacks some. Of fewer than 400,000 clones in the sample, roughly 90% were seen once. The sample consisted of PBMCs or T cells enriched from blood (not recorded which). The receptors shown here come from a woman aged 30 to 39 who had recovered from COVID-19.

V and J are TRBV7-9 and TRBJ1-1; possible D gene TRBD1, 6 bases. Trimming left V 2 bases short and J 6 bases short, with 10 bases between. The CDR3 spans 13 residues. Germline CDR1 reads SEHNR; CDR2 reads FQNEAQ (reference sequence). CDR3 sequence reads: CASSLNRGSEAFF. The CDR3 nucleotides read TGTGCCAGCAGCTTAAATAGGGGGTCTGAAGCTTTCTTT.

The V and J genes are TRBV4-1 and TRBJ1-1; D gene uncertain. Trimming took 4 bases from V and 1 from J, leaving 7 bases between them. CDR1 and CDR2 from the germline V gene are MGHRA and YSYEKL. The CDR3 runs to 13 residues. This CDR3 is CASSLRGNTEAFF. The CDR3 coding sequence is TGCGCCAGCAGCCTCCGGGGGAACACTGAAGCTTTCTTT.

The chain carries TRBV7-9 and TRBJ1-4; 7 positions match TRBD1. Germline V gene lookup returns CDR1 SEHNR and CDR2 FQNEAQ (reference sequence). J was trimmed by 7 bases and V by 2 bases; bases with no gene match: 7. This CDR3 contains 15 residues. CDR3 protein: CASSLQTGQREKLFF. CDR3 nucleotide sequence: TGTGCCAGCAGCTTACAGACAGGGCAGCGTGAAAAACTGTTTTTT.

The gene calls are TRBV20-1 and TRBJ1-3; 8 bases align to TRBD1. Germline CDR1 and CDR2: DFQATT and SNEGSKA (reference sequence). The ends lost 3 bases at V and 0 bases at J; junction bases unmatched: 7. The CDR3 has 16 amino acids. CDR3 DNA sequence: TGCAGTGCTAGTCAGACAGGGGAGTACTCTGGAAACACCATATATTTT. Its protein is CSASQTGEYSGNTIYF.

This chain connects TRBV28 to TRBJ1-5; no clear D gene. This CDR3 contains 14 residues. CDR1 is MDHEN, CDR2 SYDVKM, per germline. V lost 2 bases, J lost 1 base, and 6 bases lay in between. CDR3 residues: CASSLDGSNQPQHF. The CDR3 DNA reads TGTGCCAGCAGTTTAGATGGCAGCAATCAGCCCCAGCATTTT.

This clone appeared once. Relative to the germline gene, one junction end is altered; a read error may explain this. V gene TRBV7-6 combines with J gene TRBJ2-1; 12 bases line up with TRBD2. Germline lookup yields CDR1 SGHVS and CDR2 FNYEAQ. This CDR3 is built from 15 residues. The CDR3 loop reads CASSVASGGAIEQFF. As DNA, the CDR3 is TGTGCCAGCAGCGTAGCTAGCGGGGGGGCTATTGAGCAGTTCTTC.

This rearrangement joins TRBV5-6 to TRBJ1-2; no clear D. V was cut by 3 bases and J by 4 bases, with 10 bases left in between. CDR3 size: 13 residues. Germline CDR1 reads SGHDT; CDR2 reads YYEEEE. The CDR3 coding sequence is TGTGCCAGCAGCTCCGGGATGAGCTATGGCTACACCTTC. This translates into CASSSGMSYGYTF.

The chain joins TRBV24-1 to TRBJ2-3; 10 bases agree with TRBD2. V was clipped by 6 bases and J by 1 base; unmatched bases: 3. Germline V gives CDR1 KGHDR, CDR2 SFDVKD. The CDR3 is made up of 15 amino acids. The CDR3 DNA is TGTGCCACCAGTTTAGCGGGAGGAGGCACAGATACGCAGTATTTT. Translated: CATSLAGGGTDTQYF.

J is TRBJ1-2 and V is TRBV4-1, with 7 bases fitting TRBD1. V was clipped by 2 bases and J by 3 bases; unmatched bases: 12. CDR1 and CDR2 (germline): MGHRA, YSYEKL. This CDR3 has 17 amino acids. This CDR3 is CASSQKLDRDRDYGYTF. The CDR3 DNA reads TGCGCCAGCAGCCAAAAACTAGACAGGGATCGGGACTATGGCTACACCTTC.

The chain combines TRBV28 with TRBJ1-2; D is undetermined. Germline CDR1 is MDHEN and CDR2 is SYDVKM. V was pared by 4 bases and J by 0 bases, with 6 bases between. The CDR3 length is 13 residues. CDR3 amino acids: CASSSDTNYGYTF. As DNA, the CDR3 is TGTGCCAGCAGTTCAGACACTAACTATGGCTACACCTTC.

J is TRBJ2-1 and V is TRBV19; TRBD2 matches at 10 bases. The CDR3 sequence is 14 residues long. From germline, CDR1 is LNHDA and CDR2 SQIVND (reference sequence). The J segment lost 8 bases and the V segment lost 3 bases, leaving 4 bases of the junction unmatched. CDR3 residues: CASSITSGADEQFF. CDR3 DNA: TGTGCCAGTAGTATCACTAGCGGGGCCGATGAGCAGTTCTTC.

Worth noting for this clone: The sample has other DNA sequences that encode this CDR3 too. This chain's CDR3 is CASSLRTGNYEQYF. In DNA, the CDR3 is TGTGCCAGCAGCCTAAGGACAGGCAACTACGAGCAGTACTTC. The J gene is TRBJ2-7, the V gene TRBV7-9; 7 nucleotides align to TRBD1. Germline V gene sequence: CDR1 SEHNR, CDR2 FQNEAQ (reference sequence). The CDR3 is made up of 14 amino acids. J was trimmed by 3 bases and V by 5 bases; bases with no gene match: 7.

The chain recombines TRBV7-2 with TRBJ2-1; TRBD1 matches at 8 bases. V lost 6 bases, J lost 4 bases, and 8 bases stayed unmatched. From germline, CDR1 is SGHTA and CDR2 FQGNSA. CDR3 size: 15 residues. CDR3: CASRSGTGGYNEQFF. The CDR3 DNA sequence: TGTGCCAGCAGATCCGGGACAGGAGGATACAATGAGCAGTTCTTC. Combining the CDR3 with reference TRBV7-2 and TRBJ2-1 gives the whole variable domain GAGVSQSPSNKVTEKGKDVELRCDPISGHTALYWYRQSLGQGLEFLIYFQGNSAPDKSGLPSDRFSAERTGGSVSTLTIQRTQQEDSAVYLCASRSGTGGYNEQFFGPGTRLTVL.

The table lists this clone with a count of one. The chain joins TRBV7-2 to TRBJ2-5; possibly TRBD2 for D (6 bases). Between the trimmed V and J ends, which lost 8 bases and 5 bases, there was a span of 12 bases. The CDR3 is 12 residues long. Germline loops: CDR1 SGHTA, CDR2 FQGNSA. The CDR3 reads CASQRRDETQYF. The DNA of the CDR3 is TGTGCCAGCCAGAGGAGGGATGAGACCCAGTACTTC.

The V gene is TRBV19, the J gene TRBJ1-2, with TRBD1 matching over 7 bases. The CDR3 is 19 amino acids. Trimming took 6 bases from V and 8 from J; bases not matched to a gene: 27. The V gene's germline CDR1 is LNHDA and CDR2 SQIVND (reference sequence). Here the CDR3 DNA reads TGTGCCAGTAGGATCCCCACAACCAGGGGGGAAGGAGAGGCGGGCGGCTACACCTTC. It translates to CASRIPTTRGEGEAGGYTF.

The rearrangement uses TRBV30 and TRBJ2-2; no definite D call. The germline V and J ends were trimmed by 3 bases and 7 bases, with 12 bases remaining between them. Germline V gene data show CDR1 as GTSNPN and CDR2 as SVGIG (reference sequence). The CDR3 length is 13 residues. As DNA, the CDR3 is TGTGCCTGGAGCCCAAGAGTCCGCGGGGAGCTGTTTTTT. Translating it yields CAWSPRVRGELFF.

This clone was counted a few times. The chain links TRBV11-1 to TRBJ1-1, with D possibly being TRBD1 (5 bases). Per germline, CDR1 SGHAT and CDR2 FQDESV (reference sequence). This CDR3 contains 14 residues. Trimming took off 5 bases at V and 1 base at J, with 11 bases between the two ends. The CDR3 region is CASSVTTGNTEAFF. CDR3 DNA sequence: TGTGCCAGCAGCGTAACAACAGGGAACACTGAAGCTTTCTTT. The full variable domain, its missing parts supplied by reference TRBV11-1 and TRBJ1-1, is EAEVAQSPRYKITEKSQAVAFWCDPISGHATLYWYRQILGQGPELLVQFQDESVVDDSQLPKDRFSAERLKGVDSTLKIQPAELGDSAMYLCASSVTTGNTEAFFGQGTRLTVV.

As DNA, the CDR3 is TGTGCCAGCACGGGGACTTGGGCTGATAATTCACCCCTCCACTTT. Translating gives CASTGTWADNSPLHF. V is TRBV7-2 and J is TRBJ1-6, with D perhaps TRBD1 (5 bases). V was pared by 7 bases and J by 5 bases, with 15 bases between. The germline V gene encodes CDR1 SGHTA and CDR2 FQGNSA. The CDR3 consists of 15 residues.

V and J are TRBV11-3 and TRBJ2-7, with 10 bases identical to TRBD1. The ends lost 4 bases at V and 5 bases at J; junction bases unmatched: 14. This CDR3 has 17 residues. CDR1 is SGHNT, CDR2 YENEEA, per germline. The CDR3 sequence is CASSSYIRDRGYNEQYF. Written as DNA, the CDR3 is TGTGCCAGCAGCTCTTATATCCGGGACAGGGGCTACAACGAGCAGTACTTC.

In its sample, this clone was seen once. The chain has TRBV3-1 (or the pseudogene TRBV3-2) and TRBJ2-5; D is perhaps TRBD2 (6 bases). The germline V gene has CDR1 LGHDT and CDR2 YNNKEL (reference sequence). This CDR3 has 15 amino acids. The V end was cut by 0 bases, the J end by 4 bases, with 12 bases between. This CDR3 is CASSQDPGVRETQYF. DNA for the CDR3: TGTGCCAGCAGCCAAGATCCGGGGGTTAGAGAGACCCAGTACTTC.

The chain carries TRBV9 and TRBJ2-3; 10 bases are a match to TRBD2. The V segment lost 4 bases and the J segment 2 bases; nucleotides outside the gene matches: 7. This CDR3 contains 16 residues. Germline V lookup: CDR1 SGDLS, CDR2 YYNGEE. The CDR3 coding sequence is TGTGCCAGCAGCCCCCGACTAGCGGGTCACACAGATACGCAGTATTTT. This codes for CASSPRLAGHTDTQYF.